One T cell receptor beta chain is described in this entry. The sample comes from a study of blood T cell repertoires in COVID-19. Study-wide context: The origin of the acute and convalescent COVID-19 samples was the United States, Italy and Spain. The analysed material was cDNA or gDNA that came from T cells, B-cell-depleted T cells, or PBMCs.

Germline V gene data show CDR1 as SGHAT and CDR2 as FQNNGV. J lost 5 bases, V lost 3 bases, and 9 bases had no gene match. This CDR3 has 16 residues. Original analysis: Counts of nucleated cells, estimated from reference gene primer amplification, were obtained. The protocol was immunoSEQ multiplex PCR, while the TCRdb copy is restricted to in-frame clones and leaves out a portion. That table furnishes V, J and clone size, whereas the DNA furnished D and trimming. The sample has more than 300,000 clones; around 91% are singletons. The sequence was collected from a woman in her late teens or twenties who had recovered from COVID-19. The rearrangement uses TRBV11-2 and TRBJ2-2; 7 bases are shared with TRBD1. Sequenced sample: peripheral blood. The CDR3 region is CASSLTKTGRTGELFF. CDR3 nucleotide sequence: TGTGCCAGCAGCTTGACAAAGACAGGGCGGACCGGGGAGCTGTTTTTT.